A single TCR beta chain is shown here with its context. Its antigen is currently unknown. This record comes from a study of regulatory T cells in long-lasting Graves disease. Findings and caveats of the study: The study found TRBV28, TRBJ1-2 and TRBJ2-5 favored in persistent disease. Relative to new patients (under 1,000), persistent patients exhibited greater sharing of public clonotypes (over 2,500). Persistent Graves' patients had lower TCR diversity than newly diagnosed ones.

Construction of the TCR beta libraries employed iRepertoire HTBI primers in conjunction with Arm-PCR of CDR3 regions. TCRdb fed the multiplex PCR reads into MiXCR, producing one record per CDR3 protein. The sample lists some 340,000 distinct CDR3 sequences, less than 30% occurring once. CDR3 size: 13 residues. With 5 bases removed from V and 1 base from J, the gap between germline ends came to 9 bases. CDR1 and CDR2 from the germline V gene are MNHEY and SMNVEV (reference sequence). Noted time point: persistent/refractory GD, antithyroid drugs over 5 years with positive TRAb. The TCR library was made from RNA that had been extracted from PBMCs in TRIzol. EDTA tubes collected 7.5 to 9.5 milliliters of peripheral blood.

The material sequenced was peripheral blood mononuclear cells (PBMCs), taken when the disease was refractory, from a patient treated with antithyroid drugs. This chain links TRBV27 with TRBJ2-7; maybe TRBD2 (6 bases). The TCR sequence derives from a woman between 40 and 50 years old with Graves disease. DNA for the CDR3: TGTGCCAGCAGTAGTAGCGGATCCTACGAGCAGTACTTC. It encodes CASSSSGSYEQYF.